One and the same sample provided the 23 T cell receptor beta chains below, sequenced in a study of T cell repertoires in cytomegalovirus infection. TCRdb re-derived calls from the reads in MiXCR, one entry per CDR3 protein. The repertoire consists of 560,000 or so distinct CDR3 sequences, with about 15% occurring once and the leading ten covering roughly a quarter. The sequencing input was CD8+ T cells from PBMCs. These receptors were collected from a human donor in good health (CMV status not recorded). Some clones in this sample may be carry-over from other donors' samples.

This clonotype was detected only a few times. V and J are TRBV15 and TRBJ1-2; 7 nucleotides align to TRBD1. The junction had 9 bases not matched to a gene; V was cut back by 4 bases and J by 4 bases. Germline values: CDR1 LNHNV, CDR2 YYDKDF (reference sequence). This CDR3 has 15 amino acids. The CDR3 nucleotides are TGTGCCACCAGCACCGTAGACAGGGCCGTCTATGGCTACACCTTC. Protein product: CATSTVDRAVYGYTF.

The sample holds a few counts of this clonotype. The chain joins TRBV6-5 to TRBJ2-7; D remains ambiguous. The germline gives CDR1 MNHEY, CDR2 SVGAGI. The CDR3 is 16 amino acids. Trimming stripped 6 bases from V and 2 bases from J, with 20 bases between. The CDR3 reads CASSHSLGQVPYEQYF. Here the CDR3 DNA reads TGTGCCAGCAGCCATTCTCTTGGCCAGGTACCCTACGAGCAGTACTTC.

This clonotype was recorded many times. The genes are TRBV12-3 or TRBV12-4 and TRBJ1-2; no firm D call. Trimming removed 5 bases at V and 6 bases at J, with 13 bases between. The CDR3 runs to 13 residues. CDR3 coding DNA: TGTGCCAGCAGTCCCGCGGGCACCGATGGCTACACCTTC. Protein: CASSPAGTDGYTF.

Here the CDR3 reads CASSQEGGWGTTAYEQYF. CDR3 bases: TGCGCCAGCAGCCAAGAAGGTGGGTGGGGGACTACAGCCTACGAGCAGTACTTC. J is TRBJ2-7 and V is TRBV4-1; the match to TRBD2 covers 7 bases. Trimming removed 0 bases from V and 2 bases from J; junction bases left unmatched: 13. CDR3 size: 18 residues. CDR1 and CDR2 (germline): MGHRA, YSYEKL.

As to this clonotype: Since no conserved phenylalanine or tryptophan closes the CDR3, a read error is the likely cause. The chain carries TRBV2 and TRBJ2-7; D perhaps matches TRBD2 (6 bases). Between the trimmed V and J ends, which lost 3 bases and 3 bases, there was a span of 15 bases. CDR1 and CDR2 (germline): SNHLY, FYNNEI. The CDR3 totals 15 residues. CDR3 amino acids: CASSEERTTNYEQYI. For the CDR3, the DNA is TGTGCCAGCAGTGAGGAAAGGACTACAAACTACGAGCAGTACATC.

Ten or more counts support this clonotype. The rearrangement uses TRBV3-1 and TRBJ2-6; possible D gene TRBD2, 5 bases. Germline loops: CDR1 LGHDT, CDR2 YNNKEL (reference sequence). V lost 0 bases and J lost 7, with 10 bases in between. This CDR3 has 15 residues. The CDR3 sequence is CASSQEEGPANVLTF. The CDR3 nucleotides read TGTGCCAGCAGCCAAGAAGAGGGTCCCGCCAACGTCCTGACTTTC. Full variable domain (missing parts from reference TRBV3-1 and TRBJ2-6): DTAVSQTPKYLVTQMGNDKSIKCEQNLGHDTMYWYKQDSKKFLKIMFSYNNKELIINETVPNRFSPKSPDKAHLNLHINSLELGDSAVYFCASSQEEGPANVLTFGAGSRLTVL.

Regarding this clonotype: A read error may be the cause here, since a much bigger clone is one base away. The chain combines TRBV6-1 with TRBJ2-7; 8 bases match TRBD1. CDR3 length: 16 residues. CDR1 MNHNS and CDR2 SASEGT come from the germline V gene. Unmatched junction bases numbered 10, after V lost 6 bases and J lost 0 bases. CDR3 sequence reads: CASRVARTGTSYEQYF. Written as DNA, the CDR3 is TGTGCCAGCAGAGTAGCCCGGACAGGGACCTCCTACGAGCAGTACTTC.

This clonotype was picked up a small number of times. The chain carries TRBV20-1 and TRBJ2-7, with 9 bases lining up with TRBD2. The CDR3 loop spans 14 amino acids. V shed 6 bases, J shed 3 bases, and the junction held 9 bases outside the gene matches. Germline values: CDR1 DFQATT, CDR2 SNEGSKA (reference sequence). The CDR3 bases are TGCAGTGCCAGCGGGAGGATTGTCCTCTACGAGCAGTACTTC. It translates to CSASGRIVLYEQYF.

This clonotype was seen a handful of times. CDR3 coding DNA: TGTGCCAGCAGCGGACTAGCGGGAGATCTCGATACGCAGTATTTT. It is translated as CASSGLAGDLDTQYF. The chain employs TRBV6-6 and TRBJ2-3; TRBD2 aligns across 13 bases. Germline CDR1 is MNHNY and CDR2 is SVGAGI (reference sequence). CDR3 length: 15 amino acids. The V gene end was trimmed by 6 bases and the J gene end by 6 bases; junction bases not matched to a gene: 6.

This chain joins TRBV4-1 and TRBJ2-7; TRBD2 matches 7 bases. The CDR3 is made up of 15 amino acids. After removal of 4 bases from V and 0 bases from J, the junction contained 6 bases not matched to a gene. The germline gives CDR1 MGHRA, CDR2 YSYEKL. The CDR3 here is CASSLGTTRSYEQYF. CDR3 coding DNA: TGCGCCAGCAGCCTCGGGACTACCCGCTCCTACGAGCAGTACTTC.

The chain recombines TRBV7-3 with TRBJ2-5; D unclear. V dropped 5 bases and J dropped 13 bases, with 20 bases sitting between them. The CDR3 contains 13 residues. Germline-derived CDR1 and CDR2 are SGHTA and FQGTGA. The CDR3 DNA is TGTGCCAGCAGCCTGGTGGTCCAAGAGACCACGTACTTC. Translation gives CASSLVVQETTYF.

The chain recombines TRBV4-2 with TRBJ2-3; D perhaps matches TRBD1 (6 bases). The germline gives CDR1 LGHNA, CDR2 YNFKEQ. Trimming shortened V by 0 bases and J by 2 bases, and 15 bases separated the two germline ends. The CDR3 has 17 amino acids. In DNA, the CDR3 is TGTGCCAGCAGCCAAGAGGACGTGGGGGCCTCCACAGATACGCAGTATTTT. Its protein product is CASSQEDVGASTDTQYF.

This clonotype has more than one count but fewer than ten. The V and J genes are TRBV7-9 and TRBJ1-6; 7 nucleotides agree with TRBD1. CDR1 is SEHNR, CDR2 FQNEAQ, per germline (reference sequence). CDR3 length equals 13 residues. The CDR3 sequence is CARPDRSNSPLHF. The CDR3 region has the DNA TGTGCACGCCCGGACAGGTCCAATTCACCCCTCCACTTT.

The chain combines TRBV14 with TRBJ2-7; TRBD2 might be the D (5 bases). Trimming shortened V by 1 base and J by 6 bases, and 13 bases separated the two germline ends. This CDR3 spans 14 amino acids. The germline CDR1 and CDR2 sequences are SGHDN and FVKESK. This chain's CDR3 is CASSQGTAGVEQYF. For the CDR3, the DNA is TGTGCCAGCAGCCAAGGAACGGCCGGGGTCGAGCAGTACTTC.

This clonotype was counted at least ten times. The chain combines TRBV12-3 or TRBV12-4 with TRBJ1-5; 9 nucleotides agree with TRBD1. This CDR3 contains 15 residues. V trimming: 6 bases; J trimming: 5 bases; junction bases outside the gene matches: 8. DNA of the CDR3: TGTGCCAGCAGCCGGCGGACAGGGGTTGATCAGCCCCAGCATTTT. The encoded protein is CASSRRTGVDQPQHF.

This clonotype was counted a few times. The rearrangement joins TRBV11-2 to TRBJ2-3; no clear D gene. V lost 2 bases to trimming and J lost 6 bases, with 15 bases between them. This CDR3 spans 15 amino acids. Germline CDR1 is SGHAT and CDR2 is FQNNGV. The CDR3 protein is CASSLRGFITDTQYF. CDR3 sequence (DNA): TGTGCCAGCAGCTTAAGAGGCTTTATAACCGATACGCAGTATTTT.

In its sample, this clonotype was seen many times. The rearrangement joins TRBV19 to TRBJ2-3, with 9 positions matching TRBD2. With 3 bases clipped from V and 2 bases from J, the junction kept 6 bases outside the gene matches. The CDR3 has 16 amino acids. Germline V gives CDR1 LNHDA, CDR2 SQIVND (reference sequence). DNA for the CDR3: TGTGCCAGTAGTATCGCGCGGGAGGGCGTCACAGATACGCAGTATTTT. Residues: CASSIAREGVTDTQYF.

The sample holds a few counts of this clonotype. The V gene is TRBV19, the J gene TRBJ2-5, with a possible D match to TRBD2 (5 bases). The germline V gene encodes CDR1 LNHDA and CDR2 SQIVND (reference sequence). V was trimmed by 6 bases and J by 5 bases, leaving 19 bases between them. CDR3 length: 15 amino acids. This chain's CDR3 is CASSNDLVWEETQYF. The CDR3 nucleotides read TGTGCCAGTAGCAACGACCTCGTCTGGGAGGAGACCCAGTACTTC.

This chain connects TRBV18 to TRBJ2-5; TRBD1 matches 10 bases. With 0 bases clipped from V and 4 bases from J, the junction kept 2 bases outside the gene matches. Germline CDR1 reads KGHSH; CDR2 reads LQKENI. This CDR3 region has 15 residues. The CDR3 is CASSPPGQGRETQYF. Here the CDR3 DNA reads TGTGCCAGCTCACCACCGGGACAGGGGCGAGAGACCCAGTACTTC.

This clonotype was found a few times. The V call is TRBV5-6, the J call TRBJ2-5; D is uncertain. This CDR3 comprises 14 residues. CDR1 SGHDT and CDR2 YYEEEE come from the germline V gene. V was shortened by 1 base and J by 5 bases, with 12 bases between the two germline ends. The CDR3 sequence is CASSLYREEETQYF. CDR3 DNA: TGTGCCAGCAGCTTGTACAGAGAGGAGGAGACCCAGTACTTC.

Ten or more counts support this clonotype. The chain has TRBV11-2 and TRBJ1-1; possible D gene TRBD1, 5 bases. Trimming stripped 5 bases from V and 5 bases from J, with 18 bases between. From germline, CDR1 is SGHAT and CDR2 FQNNGV. The CDR3 has 15 residues. CDR3 DNA: TGTGCCAGCAGCCCGGGGACCGGGAGTGAGACTGAAGCTTTCTTT. Translation: CASSPGTGSETEAFF.

CDR3 sequence (DNA): TGTGCCAGCAGTTTCACCCCATCGGGGCCCGAGCAGTACTTC. It translates to CASSFTPSGPEQYF. The chain links TRBV27 to TRBJ2-7, with D tentatively TRBD1 or TRBD2 (5 bases each). V lost 3 bases and J lost 6, with 15 bases in between. Germline CDR1 reads MNHEY; CDR2 reads SMNVEV (reference sequence). There are 14 residues in the CDR3.

This clonotype turned up a few times. The chain combines TRBV7-9 with TRBJ1-1, with TRBD1 matching 7 bases. V shed 2 bases and J 10 bases; nucleotides not matched to a gene: 7. Germline CDR1 reads SEHNR; CDR2 reads FQNEAQ (reference sequence). This CDR3 contains 13 residues. CDR3 loop: CASSLNRGLGAFF. The CDR3 DNA sequence: TGTGCCAGCAGCTTAAACAGGGGCCTTGGAGCTTTCTTT.